This T cell receptor (beta chain) is from a study of blood T cells in healthy people across ages. Study-wide points: Diversity was estimated from one million T cells, and these estimates were considered underestimates.

A second PCR, run for about 7 to 12 cycles, used a sample-barcoded 5' primer plus a J-beta primer mix. TCRdb fed the 5' RACE reads into MiXCR, producing one record per CDR3 protein. The repertoire holds about 1,500,000 distinct CDR3 sequences, with approximately 30% as singletons. This clonotype was seen at least ten times. Its matching antigen is unknown. One end of the junction varies from germline; a read error may be responsible. CDR3 length: 16 residues. Germline CDR1 reads SGHRS; CDR2 reads YFSETQ. The specimen was blood. This TCR was recovered from a woman aged 30 to 39 in good health. V usage is TRBV5-1 and J usage is TRBJ1-4; D possibly corresponds to TRBD1 (5 bases). The DNA of the CDR3 is TGTGCCAGCAGCTTGGGAACAGGTGCAACTAATGAAAAACTGTTTTTT. It is translated as CASSLGTGATNEKLFF.